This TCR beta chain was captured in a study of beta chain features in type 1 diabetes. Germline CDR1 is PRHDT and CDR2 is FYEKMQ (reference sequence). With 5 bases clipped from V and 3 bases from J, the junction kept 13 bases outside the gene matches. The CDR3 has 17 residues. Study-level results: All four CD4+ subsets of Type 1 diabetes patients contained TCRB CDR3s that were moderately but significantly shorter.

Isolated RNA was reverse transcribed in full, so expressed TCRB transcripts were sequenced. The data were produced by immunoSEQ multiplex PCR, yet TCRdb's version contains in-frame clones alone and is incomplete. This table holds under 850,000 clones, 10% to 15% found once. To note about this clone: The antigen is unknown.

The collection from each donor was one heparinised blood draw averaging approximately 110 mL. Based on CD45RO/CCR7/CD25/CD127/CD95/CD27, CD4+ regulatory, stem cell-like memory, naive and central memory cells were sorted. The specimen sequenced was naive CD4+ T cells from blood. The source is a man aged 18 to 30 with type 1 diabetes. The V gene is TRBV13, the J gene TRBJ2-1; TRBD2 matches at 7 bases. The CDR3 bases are TGTGCCAGCAGCCCATCGGCGGGGGAGGCCGACTACAATGAGCAGTTCTTC. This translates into CASSPSAGEADYNEQFF.